These 18 T cell receptor beta chains came from one sample sequenced in a study of shared clonotypes between healthy human individuals. Profiled with immunoSEQ multiplex PCR; TCRdb holds only in-frame clones, not every one. Counted here are about 320,000 clones, about nine tenths occurring once; the ten biggest clones make up about 17%. The sequencing sample was made of memory CD8+ T cells sorted from blood. Subset: CD45RO+ cells pooled with CCR7-negative TemRA cells. Receptors originate from a man aged 18 to 30 in good health.

CDR3 in DNA: TGTGCCAGCAGTTCTCAGGGAGGCGCTCTCTACGAGCAGTACTTC. Translating it yields CASSSQGGALYEQYF. The chain recombines TRBV6-5 with TRBJ2-7; possibly TRBD2 for D (6 bases). The CDR3 sequence is 15 residues long. The germline CDR1 and CDR2 sequences are MNHEY and SVGAGI. V dropped 4 bases and J dropped 3 bases, with 16 bases sitting between them.

V is TRBV13 and J is TRBJ2-3, with a tentative D call TRBD2 (6 bases). This CDR3 region has 14 residues. V was cut by 2 bases and J by 3 bases, with 9 bases left in between. CDR1 PRHDT and CDR2 FYEKMQ come from the germline V gene (reference sequence). The CDR3 spells CASSLTGGTDTQYF. DNA for the CDR3: TGTGCCAGCAGCTTAACCGGGGGAACAGATACGCAGTATTTT.

The chain recombines TRBV7-9 with TRBJ2-3; D remains unclear. CDR3 length: 16 residues. Trimming took off 4 bases at V and 4 bases at J, with 18 bases between the two ends. Germline V CDR1 and CDR2: SEHNR, FQNEAQ (reference sequence). CDR3 DNA sequence: TGTGCCAGCAGCTCCGTTGACGAGCCCCCGCCAGATACGCAGTATTTT. It encodes CASSSVDEPPPDTQYF.

The V and J genes are TRBV13 and TRBJ2-7; D gene ambiguous. Germline V gene data show CDR1 as PRHDT and CDR2 as FYEKMQ (reference sequence). V was pared by 4 bases and J by 3 bases, with 10 bases between. The CDR3 runs 13 residues. CDR3 in amino acids: CASSSNLNYEQYF. The CDR3 coding sequence is TGTGCCAGCAGCTCCAACCTTAACTACGAGCAGTACTTC.

This rearrangement joins TRBV10-1 to TRBJ2-1; D is unresolved. Germline values: CDR1 WNHNN, CDR2 SYGVQD (reference sequence). The CDR3 covers 13 residues. V lost 8 bases and J lost 4, with 12 bases in between. The CDR3 spells CASSSQVYNEQFF. The CDR3 DNA is TGCGCCAGCTCCAGTCAGGTTTACAATGAGCAGTTCTTC.

V and J are TRBV27 and TRBJ1-1; D is ambiguous. This CDR3 has 13 residues. V lost 0 bases and J lost 4, with 6 bases in between. The V gene's germline CDR1 is MNHEY and CDR2 SMNVEV (reference sequence). The CDR3 reads CASSLSAATEAFF. Written as DNA, the CDR3 is TGTGCCAGCAGTTTATCGGCAGCCACTGAAGCTTTCTTT.

Here the CDR3 DNA reads TGTGCCAGCAGCCCTTTTACAGGAATGAACACTGAAGCTTTCTTT. Protein: CASSPFTGMNTEAFF. The chain couples TRBV6-1 to TRBJ1-1, with D tentatively TRBD1 (5 bases). The germline V gene has CDR1 MNHNS and CDR2 SASEGT. The CDR3 runs to 15 residues. V lost 6 bases, J lost 0 bases, and 14 bases lay in between.

The V and J genes are TRBV10-2 and TRBJ1-1, with unresolved D. V was cut by 2 bases and J by 3 bases, with 13 bases left in between. Germline lookup yields CDR1 WSHSY and CDR2 SAAADI. The CDR3 extends over 15 amino acids. The CDR3 nucleotides are TGCGCCAGCAGTGAGGGGTTGGGGAGGGACACTGAAGCTTTCTTT. It is translated as CASSEGLGRDTEAFF.

The chain carries TRBV9 and TRBJ2-2; 7 bases match TRBD1. The CDR3 covers 16 residues. CDR1 is SGDLS and CDR2 is YYNGEE in the germline V gene. Losses at the gene ends were 1 base for V and 4 bases for J; bases not matched to a gene: 7. CDR3 residues: CASSVRLTGPTGELFF. The CDR3 nucleotides read TGTGCCAGCAGCGTACGTCTGACAGGGCCCACCGGGGAGCTGTTTTTT.

The chain couples TRBV5-4 to TRBJ2-3; 11 nucleotides line up with TRBD2. In germline, CDR1 is SGHNT, CDR2 YYREEE (reference sequence). V dropped 2 bases and J dropped 3; count of bases not matched to a gene: 11. The length of the CDR3 is 18 residues. The CDR3 loop reads CASSLGITSGSLTDTQYF. For the CDR3, the DNA is TGTGCCAGCAGCTTAGGTATAACTAGCGGGAGCCTGACAGATACGCAGTATTTT.

The V call is TRBV18, the J call TRBJ1-5; D is ambiguous. Germline lookup yields CDR1 KGHSH and CDR2 LQKENI. Between the trimmed V and J ends, which lost 4 bases and 4 bases, there was a span of 11 bases. The CDR3 is 14 amino acids. The CDR3 is CASSLARGNQPQHF. CDR3 in DNA: TGTGCCAGCTCACTGGCACGGGGAAATCAGCCCCAGCATTTT.

V gene TRBV6-1 combines with J gene TRBJ2-5; D unresolved. From germline, CDR1 is MNHNS and CDR2 SASEGT. V shed 2 bases and J shed 5 bases, with 9 bases lying between them. This CDR3 has 13 residues. CDR3 sequence (DNA): TGTGCCAGCAGTGAACTTAGATGGGAGACCCAGTACTTC. Its protein is CASSELRWETQYF.

Here the CDR3 reads CASPKVVGLFSYNEQFF. The CDR3 nucleotides read TGTGCCAGCCCGAAGGTGGTGGGGCTCTTCTCCTACAATGAGCAGTTCTTC. The chain recombines TRBV7-4 with TRBJ2-1, with D perhaps TRBD1 (5 bases). V was shortened by 8 bases and J by 0 bases, with 20 bases between the two germline ends. CDR3 size: 17 residues. The germline gives CDR1 SGHVT, CDR2 SQSDAQ. The variable domain in full, completed from reference TRBV7-4 and TRBJ2-1, reads GAGVSQSPRYKVAKRGRDVALRCDSISGHVTLYWYRQTLGQGSEVLTYSQSDAQRDKSGRPSGRFSAERPERSVSTLKIQRTEQGDSAVYLCASPKVVGLFSYNEQFFGPGTRLTVL.

This clone was counted ten times or more. V and J are TRBV30 and TRBJ2-3; weak D call: TRBD1 (5 bases). The CDR3 is made up of 13 amino acids. The germline V and J ends were trimmed by 2 bases and 6 bases, with 12 bases remaining between them. From germline, CDR1 is GTSNPN and CDR2 SVGIG (reference sequence). In DNA form, the CDR3 reads TGTGCCTGGAGTTGGACCGCAGGGGATACGCAGTATTTT. This translates into CAWSWTAGDTQYF. Full variable domain (remainder filled in from reference TRBV30 and TRBJ2-3): SQTIHQWPATLVQPVGSPLSLECTVEGTSNPNLYWYRQAAGRGLQLLFYSVGIGQISSEVPQNLSASRPQDRQFILSSKKLLLSDSGFYLCAWSWTAGDTQYFGPGTRLTVL.

The J gene is TRBJ2-7, the V gene TRBV9, with a tentative D call TRBD2 (6 bases). Germline V gene data show CDR1 as SGDLS and CDR2 as YYNGEE. V was trimmed by 0 bases and J by 2 bases, leaving 9 bases between them. The CDR3 has 14 amino acids. CDR3 amino acids: CASSVGGDTYEQYF. CDR3 in DNA: TGTGCCAGCAGCGTAGGCGGGGATACCTACGAGCAGTACTTC.

V and J are TRBV27 and TRBJ1-3; tentative D call: TRBD1 (6 bases). V was cut by 6 bases and J by 2 bases, with 14 bases left in between. In germline, CDR1 is MNHEY, CDR2 SMNVEV (reference sequence). The CDR3 contains 15 residues. The CDR3 sequence is CASRPGGAPGNTIYF. The DNA for the CDR3 is TGTGCCAGCAGACCGGGGGGGGCCCCTGGAAACACCATATATTTT.

This clone was seen just once. This chain uses TRBV21-1 with TRBJ2-7; the table's D call of TRBD2 was not tested on the DNA. TRBV21-1 is labeled a pseudogene. The CDR3 extends over 15 amino acids. The CDR3 sequence is CASSNPEGGSYEQYF. In nucleotides, the CDR3 is TGTGCCAGCAGCAATCCCGAGGGAGGCTCCTACGAGCAGTACTTC.

The chain carries TRBV29-1 and TRBJ2-2, with D possibly called TRBD1 or TRBD2 (5 bases each). Looked up from germline, CDR1 is SQVTM and CDR2 is ANQGSEA. Trimming left V 3 bases short and J 0 bases short, with 11 bases between. This CDR3 contains 15 residues. CDR3 DNA: TGCAGCGTTGATCTGGGGGAGACGAACACCGGGGAGCTGTTTTTT. This codes for CSVDLGETNTGELFF.